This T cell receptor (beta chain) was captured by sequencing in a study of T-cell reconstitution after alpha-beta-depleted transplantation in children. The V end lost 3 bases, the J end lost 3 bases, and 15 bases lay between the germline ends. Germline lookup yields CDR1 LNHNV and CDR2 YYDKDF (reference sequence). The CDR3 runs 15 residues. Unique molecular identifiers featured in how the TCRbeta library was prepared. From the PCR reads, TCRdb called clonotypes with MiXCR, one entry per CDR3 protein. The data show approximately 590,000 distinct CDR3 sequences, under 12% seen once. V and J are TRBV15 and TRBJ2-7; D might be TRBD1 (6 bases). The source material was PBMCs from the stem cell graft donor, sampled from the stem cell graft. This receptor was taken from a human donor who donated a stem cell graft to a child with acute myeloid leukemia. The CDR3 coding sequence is TGTGCCACCAGCAGTTTCCGGACAGCGCTCTACGAGCAGTACTTC. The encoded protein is CATSSFRTALYEQYF.